A selection of T cell receptor beta chains follows, all from one sample in a study of blood T cell repertoires in COVID-19. Clones were sequenced by immunoSEQ multiplex PCR, and TCRdb holds only the in-frame ones, with some missing. The sample has over 150,000 clones; about 86% are singletons. Sequenced sample: peripheral blood. The source is a woman aged 18-29 years who had recovered from COVID-19. Each CDR3 is given with its conserved first and last residue. Each record gives: J gene, clone size, V gene, D gene, CDR3 protein, CDR3 DNA. The D gene is left open where the match is weak. Expanded clones get a size class; other rows say once, few or many, or leave the size out.

J gene: TRBJ2-6
clone size: -
V gene: TRBV19
D gene: TRBD1
CDR3 protein: CASSITGGGLAGANVLTF
CDR3 DNA: TGTGCCAGTAGTATTACAGGGGGCGGGTTGGCTGGGGCCAACGTCCTGACTTTC

J gene: TRBJ2-2
clone size: -
V gene: TRBV4-3
D gene: -
CDR3 protein: CASSQDPGQLKGELFF
CDR3 DNA: TGCGCCAGCAGCCAAGATCCGGGTCAGCTTAAGGGGGAGCTGTTTTTT

J gene: TRBJ2-1
clone size: -
V gene: TRBV29-1
D gene: TRBD1
CDR3 protein: CSVLGVQGNEQFF
CDR3 DNA: TGCAGCGTTTTGGGGGTACAGGGGAATGAGCAGTTCTTC

J gene: TRBJ2-3
clone size: -
V gene: TRBV11-3
D gene: -
CDR3 protein: CASSLDFAGPTDTQYF
CDR3 DNA: TGTGCCAGCAGCTTAGATTTTGCGGGGCCCACAGATACGCAGTATTTT

J gene: TRBJ1-4
clone size: -
V gene: TRBV21-1
D gene: -
CDR3 protein: CASSRQGRDEKLFF
CDR3 DNA: TGTGCCAGCAGCAGACAGGGGAGGGATGAAAAACTGTTTTTT

J gene: TRBJ2-1
clone size: -
V gene: TRBV9
D gene: TRBD2
CDR3 protein: CASSVDASGSYNEQFF
CDR3 DNA: TGTGCCAGCAGCGTAGATGCTAGCGGGAGCTACAATGAGCAGTTCTTC

J gene: TRBJ2-7
clone size: -
V gene: TRBV27
D gene: TRBD1
CDR3 protein: CASWDRPYEQYF
CDR3 DNA: TGTGCCAGCTGGGACAGGCCCTACGAGCAGTACTTC

J gene: TRBJ1-3
clone size: few
V gene: TRBV2
D gene: -
CDR3 protein: CASSEWGGTLGNTIYF
CDR3 DNA: TGTGCCAGCAGTGAATGGGGCGGCACGCTTGGAAACACCATATATTTT

J gene: TRBJ1-2
clone size: -
V gene: TRBV19
D gene: -
CDR3 protein: CASSITSNYGYTF
CDR3 DNA: TGTGCCAGTAGTATCACTTCTAACTATGGCTACACCTTC

J gene: TRBJ2-1
clone size: -
V gene: TRBV10-3
D gene: -
CDR3 protein: CAISESGGASYNEQFF
CDR3 DNA: TGTGCCATCAGTGAGTCCGGCGGGGCGTCCTACAATGAGCAGTTCTTC

J gene: TRBJ1-5
clone size: once
V gene: TRBV7-8
D gene: TRBD1
CDR3 protein: CASSQGASPFSNQPQHF
CDR3 DNA: TGTGCCAGCAGCCAGGGGGCCAGTCCCTTTAGCAATCAGCCCCAGCATTTT

J gene: TRBJ1-4
clone size: -
V gene: TRBV15
D gene: TRBD1
CDR3 protein: CATSGDRRTNEKLFF
CDR3 DNA: TGTGCCACCAGCGGGGACAGACGAACTAATGAAAAACTGTTTTTT

J gene: TRBJ1-2
clone size: -
V gene: TRBV12-3/TRBV12-4
D gene: -
CDR3 protein: CASSFRKRGGYTF
CDR3 DNA: TGTGCCAGCAGTTTTAGGAAGAGAGGAGGCTACACCTTC

J gene: TRBJ2-3
clone size: -
V gene: TRBV7-2
D gene: TRBD2
CDR3 protein: CASSLAGGDDTQYF
CDR3 DNA: TGTGCCAGCAGCTTAGCGGGGGGGGATGATACGCAGTATTTT

J gene: TRBJ1-5
clone size: once
V gene: TRBV21-1
D gene: -
CDR3 protein: CASSPREPGGNQPQHF
CDR3 DNA: TGTGCCAGCAGCCCCCGGGAACCTGGGGGCAATCAGCCCCAGCATTTT

J gene: TRBJ2-1
clone size: -
V gene: TRBV5-1
D gene: -
CDR3 protein: CASSSLAGTYNEQFF
CDR3 DNA: TGCGCCAGCAGCTCTCTCGCGGGGACCTACAATGAGCAGTTCTTC

J gene: TRBJ2-1
clone size: -
V gene: TRBV9
D gene: TRBD1
CDR3 protein: CASSAGQKTYNEQFF
CDR3 DNA: TGTGCCAGCAGCGCGGGACAGAAAACTTACAATGAGCAGTTCTTC

J gene: TRBJ2-1
clone size: -
V gene: TRBV13
D gene: -
CDR3 protein: CASRTREVYNEQFF
CDR3 DNA: TGTGCCAGCAGAACCAGGGAGGTGTACAATGAGCAGTTCTTC

J gene: TRBJ2-1
clone size: -
V gene: TRBV7-2
D gene: TRBD2
CDR3 protein: CASSISGGRNEQFF
CDR3 DNA: TGTGCCAGCAGCATTAGCGGGGGCCGCAATGAGCAGTTCTTC

J gene: TRBJ1-1
clone size: -
V gene: TRBV6-5
D gene: TRBD1
CDR3 protein: CASSTRQGTNTEAFF
CDR3 DNA: TGTGCCAGCAGCACCCGACAGGGCACGAACACTGAAGCTTTCTTT

J gene: TRBJ2-2
clone size: -
V gene: TRBV12-3/TRBV12-4
D gene: -
CDR3 protein: CASSIRVSGELFF
CDR3 DNA: TGTGCCAGCAGTATTCGGGTGTCCGGGGAGCTGTTTTTT

J gene: TRBJ1-4
clone size: few
V gene: TRBV4-3
D gene: -
CDR3 protein: CASTAGRHEKLFF
CDR3 DNA: TGCGCCAGTACAGCGGGGCGGCACGAAAAACTGTTTTTT